The 26 T cell receptor beta chains listed next were all sequenced from one sample in a study of blood T cells in healthy people across ages. Alongside a J-beta primer mix, a sample-barcoded 5' primer served in a second PCR lasting about 6 to 12 cycles. One entry per CDR3 protein, called by TCRdb with MiXCR from the 5' RACE reads. The sample yields 600,000 to 900,000 distinct CDR3 sequences, under 30% seen once. This sample was shared with a second study, whose subject was T cells of mothers and their children.

Sequencing used blood. These receptors were taken from a boy aged 5 to 17 in good health.

This clonotype was seen only a few times. The chain has TRBV7-9 and TRBJ2-7, with D perhaps matching TRBD2 (5 bases). The end of the DNA fits TRBJ2-1 better, so the J call may be wrong. From germline, CDR1 is SEHNR and CDR2 FQNEAQ (reference sequence). The CDR3 spans 17 residues. Written as DNA, the CDR3 is TGTGCCAGCAGCTTACCTCGCCTAGCCGGAGAAGATGGTGAGCAGTTCTTC. Its protein is CASSLPRLAGEDGEQFF.

The chain links TRBV12-3 or TRBV12-4 to TRBJ1-4; D is undetermined. Trimming took 6 bases from V and 0 from J, leaving 8 bases between them. The CDR3 runs to 14 residues. The CDR3 DNA is TGTGCCAGCAGCGAGTTTACAACTAATGAAAAACTGTTTTTT. Translated, it gives CASSEFTTNEKLFF.

V and J are TRBV7-9 and TRBJ2-2; 9 bases line up with TRBD1. Germline V gene sequence: CDR1 SEHNR, CDR2 FQNEAQ (reference sequence). The CDR3 consists of 17 residues. V gave up 5 bases and J gave up 2 bases; unmatched junction bases: 9. This CDR3 reads CASSTKRDRDNTGELFF. In DNA form, the CDR3 reads TGTGCCAGCAGCACAAAACGGGACAGGGATAACACCGGGGAGCTGTTTTTT.

This clonotype was detected a few times. V is TRBV25-1 and J is TRBJ2-7; a weak D match, TRBD2 (5 bases). Germline V CDR1 and CDR2: MGHDK, SYGVNS. Between the trimmed V and J ends, which lost 2 bases and 5 bases, there was a span of 13 bases. CDR3 length: 14 residues. CDR3 in DNA: TGTGCCAGCAGTGAAGGACCCCTCGGGGACGAGCAGTACTTC. Its translation: CASSEGPLGDEQYF.

The chain is built from TRBV9 and TRBJ2-1, with D possibly TRBD2 on 5 matching bases. The assigned J gene may be wrong: the sequence end matches TRBJ2-7 better. The CDR3 extends over 15 amino acids. CDR1 and CDR2 from the germline V gene are SGDLS and YYNGEE. The CDR3: CASSAPRPRPGEQYF. The CDR3, as DNA: TGTGCCAGCAGCGCCCCAAGGCCCCGGCCGGGAGAGCAGTACTTC.

The chain combines TRBV15 with TRBJ1-1, with TRBD1 as a possible D gene (6 bases). Germline V CDR1 and CDR2: LNHNV, YYDKDF (reference sequence). The length of the CDR3 is 16 residues. Deletions cut 3 bases from V and 3 bases from J, with 17 bases between. The DNA of the CDR3 is TGTGCCACCAGCAGCCGGTCCAGGGGAGAGGACACTGAAGCTTTCTTT. Its translation is CATSSRSRGEDTEAFF.

The chain employs TRBV20-1 and TRBJ2-1; TRBD2 matches 12 bases. CDR1 is DFQATT, CDR2 SNEGSKA, per germline (reference sequence). This CDR3 contains 15 residues. Unmatched junction bases numbered 2, after V lost 2 bases and J lost 3 bases. CDR3 bases: TGCAGTGCTAGAACTAGCGGGGGGTTCTACAATGAGCAGTTCTTC. Encoded protein: CSARTSGGFYNEQFF.

This rearrangement joins TRBV5-1 to TRBJ2-1; D is unclear. The CDR3 spans 14 residues. Germline V gives CDR1 SGHRS, CDR2 YFSETQ. Between the trimmed V and J ends, which lost 1 base and 12 bases, there was a span of 17 bases. CDR3 amino acids: CASSLWRDSRVQFF. CDR3 coding DNA: TGCGCCAGCAGCTTGTGGCGCGACTCAAGGGTGCAGTTCTTC.

The genes are TRBV3-1 and TRBJ2-1; D unclear. V dropped 1 base and J dropped 0 bases, with 7 bases sitting between them. The CDR3 sequence is 15 residues long. Germline CDR1 is LGHDT and CDR2 is YNNKEL (reference sequence). CDR3 residues: CASSQVRNSYNEQFF. CDR3 DNA: TGTGCCAGCAGCCAAGTCCGGAACTCCTACAATGAGCAGTTCTTC.

This chain joins TRBV7-8 and TRBJ2-5, with D tentatively TRBD1 (5 bases). CDR1 is SGHVS and CDR2 is FQNEAQ in the germline V gene. V was shortened by 3 bases and J by 1 base, with 15 bases between the two germline ends. The CDR3 is 16 residues long. CDR3 protein: CASSLIRASTQETQYF. The DNA of the CDR3 is TGTGCCAGCAGCTTGATCAGGGCTTCAACCCAAGAGACCCAGTACTTC.

This clonotype occurred a few times. The chain is built from TRBV20-1 and TRBJ2-5; D not certain. Germline CDR1 is DFQATT and CDR2 is SNEGSKA (reference sequence). The CDR3 is 13 amino acids. Trimming cost V 0 bases and J 0 bases, with 5 bases left between them. CDR3 residues: CSAREWYQETQYF. DNA for the CDR3: TGCAGTGCTAGAGAGTGGTACCAAGAGACCCAGTACTTC.

This clonotype was recorded at least ten times. CDR3 bases: TGCAGTGCTAGACGACTAGCGGGGGGGCAAAATGAGCAGTTCTTC. Its translation is CSARRLAGGQNEQFF. The rearrangement links TRBV20-1 to TRBJ2-1, with 14 nucleotides matching TRBD2. V lost 2 bases, J lost 7 bases, and 4 bases stayed unmatched. CDR1 DFQATT and CDR2 SNEGSKA come from the germline V gene (reference sequence). The CDR3 sequence is 15 residues long.

This clonotype was detected a few times. The gene calls are TRBV20-1 and TRBJ2-3, with 10 bases lining up with TRBD1. The CDR3 is made up of 14 amino acids. Trimming took 8 bases from V and 3 from J; bases not matched to a gene: 8. From germline, CDR1 is DFQATT and CDR2 SNEGSKA (reference sequence). CDR3: CSTADRGRTDTQYF. Written as DNA, the CDR3 is TGCAGTACTGCCGACAGGGGGCGAACAGATACGCAGTATTTT.

This chain links TRBV2 with TRBJ1-2, with no clear D. The germline gives CDR1 SNHLY, CDR2 FYNNEI. With 5 bases removed from V and 5 bases from J, the gap between germline ends came to 12 bases. This CDR3 region has 13 residues. CDR3 sequence: CASSSGLWYGYTF. The CDR3 region has the DNA TGTGCCAGCAGTTCCGGATTGTGGTATGGCTACACCTTC.

This clonotype was detected a few times. J is TRBJ1-2 and V is TRBV5-5; a possible D gene is TRBD1 (5 bases). Germline-derived CDR1 and CDR2 are SGHKS and YYEKEE (reference sequence). This CDR3 is 14 amino acids long. Trimming removed 4 bases from V and 8 bases from J, with 18 bases in between. The CDR3 sequence: CASSGIRALGGYTF. The CDR3 DNA sequence: TGTGCCAGCAGCGGAATCAGGGCGCTGGGAGGCTACACCTTC.

This clonotype was seen a few times. This chain connects TRBV27 to TRBJ1-1; no reliable D call. This CDR3 is built from 15 residues. V lost 5 bases and J lost 1, with 14 bases in between. CDR1 MNHEY and CDR2 SMNVEV come from the germline V gene (reference sequence). CDR3 DNA: TGTGCCAGCAGTCCCCCGGGTATGAGGAACACTGAAGCTTTCTTT. It specifies CASSPPGMRNTEAFF.

In this sample, this clonotype turned up a few times. V and J are TRBV12-3 or TRBV12-4 and TRBJ1-2; no firm D call. This CDR3 comprises 13 residues. The V end lost 6 bases, the J end lost 6 bases, and 14 bases lay between the germline ends. This CDR3 reads CASSPDGGDGYTF. CDR3 in DNA: TGTGCCAGCAGCCCTGACGGAGGCGATGGCTACACCTTC.

This clonotype was recorded many times. This rearrangement joins TRBV5-1 to TRBJ2-5, with 8 bases lining up with TRBD1. With V trimmed by 5 bases and J by 3 bases, 9 bases remained unmatched. CDR1 and CDR2 from the germline V gene are SGHRS and YFSETQ. CDR3 length equals 15 residues. CDR3 sequence: CASRPQGAAEETQYF. The CDR3, as DNA: TGCGCCAGCAGACCTCAGGGGGCGGCCGAAGAGACCCAGTACTTC.

This clonotype was seen a handful of times. The chain links TRBV7-2 to TRBJ2-3; possibly TRBD2 for D (6 bases). The CDR3 extends over 14 amino acids. Trimming took 2 bases from V and 4 from J, leaving 10 bases between them. Per the germline V gene, CDR1 is SGHTA and CDR2 is FQGNSA. DNA for the CDR3: TGTGCCAGCAGCTTACAACCGGGGGCAGATACGCAGTATTTT. Its protein product is CASSLQPGADTQYF.

This clonotype was recorded a few times. The chain combines TRBV20-1 with TRBJ2-7; D is uncertain. CDR3 length: 13 amino acids. CDR1 and CDR2 (germline): DFQATT, SNEGSKA (reference sequence). The V gene lost 2 bases and the J gene lost 3 bases, with 11 bases spanning the gap. The CDR3 bases are TGCAGTGCTAGACAGGCAAGCGTCTACGAGCAGTACTTC. It translates to CSARQASVYEQYF.

This clonotype appeared a few times. This chain uses TRBV5-1 with TRBJ2-7, with 8 nucleotides matching TRBD1. The germline CDR1 and CDR2 sequences are SGHRS and YFSETQ. The CDR3 spans 13 residues. J lost 4 bases, V lost 7 bases, and 7 bases had no gene match. The CDR3 DNA sequence: TGCGCCAGCGGACAGGGATGGGAGTACGAGCAGTACTTC. The encoded protein is CASGQGWEYEQYF.

A few counts support this clonotype. The CDR3, as DNA: TGTGCCAGCAGTGGGCGACAGGGTACTCTACTTGGGCAGTACTTC. Translating it yields CASSGRQGTLLGQYF. This rearrangement joins TRBV2 to TRBJ2-7; 7 bases match TRBD1. V dropped 4 bases and J dropped 9; count of bases not matched to a gene: 15. CDR1 is SNHLY, CDR2 FYNNEI, per germline. The CDR3 runs to 15 residues.

This clonotype showed up just a few times. The V call is TRBV7-9, the J call TRBJ2-4, with a tentative D call TRBD2 (5 bases). The germline CDR1 and CDR2 sequences are SEHNR and FQNEAQ (reference sequence). The CDR3 loop spans 18 amino acids. V was cut by 2 bases and J by 0 bases, with 17 bases left in between. This CDR3 is CASSLSIEAGLAKNIQYF. CDR3 nucleotides: TGTGCCAGCAGCTTAAGTATTGAGGCAGGACTAGCCAAAAACATTCAGTACTTC. Filled out from reference TRBV7-9 and TRBJ2-4, the complete variable domain reads DTGVSQNPRHKITKRGQNVTFRCDPISEHNRLYWYRQTLGQGPEFLTYFQNEAQLEKSRLLSDRFSAERPKGSFSTLEIQRTEQGDSAMYLCASSLSIEAGLAKNIQYFGAGTRLSVL.

There are many counts of this clonotype. The rearrangement joins TRBV3-1 to TRBJ2-1; tentative D call: TRBD2 (6 bases). Looked up from germline, CDR1 is LGHDT and CDR2 is YNNKEL (reference sequence). With 5 bases removed from V and 4 bases from J, the gap between germline ends came to 6 bases. The CDR3 is 12 residues long. CDR3 bases: TGTGCCAGCAGCGCGGGGTACAATGAGCAGTTCTTC. It encodes CASSAGYNEQFF.

This clonotype was counted between two and nine times. Its ends do not fully match the called genes, so a read error is possible. The rearrangement links TRBV12-3 or TRBV12-4 to TRBJ2-5; D gene ambiguous. The CDR3 is made up of 13 amino acids. This CDR3 reads CASELREQETKYF. The CDR3 DNA is TGTGCCAGCGAGCTCCGAGAACAAGAGACCAAGTACTTC.

The V gene is TRBV12-3 or TRBV12-4, the J gene TRBJ2-3, with 7 positions matching TRBD2. V lost 6 bases, J lost 6 bases, and 6 bases stayed unmatched. CDR3 length equals 13 residues. The CDR3 DNA sequence: TGTGCCAGCAGCCCCATGGGGGGGGATACGCAGTATTTT. Amino acids: CASSPMGGDTQYF.